What follows is one T cell receptor beta chain and its context. Its specificity is not known. It was with 60 Vbeta and 13 Jbeta primers that the PCR ran. Some clones are missing from TCRdb's copy, which holds only in-frame ones; the method was immunoSEQ multiplex PCR. The sample includes under 120,000 clones, around 62% of them seen just once. Trimming stripped 0 bases from V and 6 bases from J, with 17 bases between. The germline V gene has CDR1 LGHNA and CDR2 YNFKEQ. This CDR3 is 17 amino acids long. The data were obtained in a study of cytomegalovirus exposure and HLA in healthy donors. Broader study findings: With later analysis, a missense DCLRE1C variant became linked to TCR beta V- and J-gene trimming. In a later analysis, at a false discovery rate of 0.05, some 15,000 TCR beta sequences were associated with HLA alleles. Most of the TCR beta V segments (in an earlier analysis) were productive either about 87% or about 30% of the time.

Donors consisted of healthy bone marrow donors. The TCR sequence derives from a young man in good health and CMV-seropositive. The chain recombines TRBV4-2 with TRBJ2-2, with D maybe TRBD1 (5 bases). Sequencing was done on a sample of PBMCs. CDR3 sequence: CASSQDGQGSFPGELFF. For the CDR3, the DNA is TGTGCCAGCAGCCAAGATGGGCAGGGTAGTTTCCCCGGGGAGCTGTTTTTT.